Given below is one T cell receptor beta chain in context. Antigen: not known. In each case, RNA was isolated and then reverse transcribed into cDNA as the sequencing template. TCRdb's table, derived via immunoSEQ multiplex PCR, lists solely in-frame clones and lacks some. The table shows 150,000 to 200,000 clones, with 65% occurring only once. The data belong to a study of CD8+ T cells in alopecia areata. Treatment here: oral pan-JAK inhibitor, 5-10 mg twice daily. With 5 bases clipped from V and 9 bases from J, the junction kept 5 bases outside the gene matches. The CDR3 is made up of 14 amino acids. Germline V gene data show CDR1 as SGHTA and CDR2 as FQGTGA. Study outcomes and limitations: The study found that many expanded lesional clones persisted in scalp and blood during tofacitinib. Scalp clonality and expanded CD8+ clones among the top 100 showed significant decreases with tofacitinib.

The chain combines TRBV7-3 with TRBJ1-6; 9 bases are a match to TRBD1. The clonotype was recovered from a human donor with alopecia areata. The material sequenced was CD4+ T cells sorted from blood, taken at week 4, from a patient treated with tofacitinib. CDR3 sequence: CASSIGTGSSPLHF. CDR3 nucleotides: TGTGCCAGCAGCATCGGGACAGGGAGTTCACCCCTCCACTTT.